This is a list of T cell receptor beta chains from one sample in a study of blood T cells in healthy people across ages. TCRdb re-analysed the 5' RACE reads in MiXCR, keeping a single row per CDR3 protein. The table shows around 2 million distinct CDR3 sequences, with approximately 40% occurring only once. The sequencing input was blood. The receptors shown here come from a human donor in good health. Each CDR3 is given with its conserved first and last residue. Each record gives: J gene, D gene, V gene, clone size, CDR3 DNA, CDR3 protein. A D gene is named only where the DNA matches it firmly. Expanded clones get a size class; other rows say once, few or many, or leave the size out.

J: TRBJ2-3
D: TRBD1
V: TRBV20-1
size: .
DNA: TGCAGTGCTAACAGGGGTCGGCGTTTTAAGGCGCAGTATTTT
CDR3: CSANRGRRFKAQYF

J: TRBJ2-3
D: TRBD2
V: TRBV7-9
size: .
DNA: TGTGCCAGCAGGGGAAGTGGCGGGGGAGACAGCACAGATACGCAGTATTTT
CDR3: CASRGSGGGDSTDTQYF

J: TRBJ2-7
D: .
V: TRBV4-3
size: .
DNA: TGCGCCAGCAGCCTCAGGCGGTCGGCGGGGAGAGGGATCCAGTACTTC
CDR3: CASSLRRSAGRGIQYF

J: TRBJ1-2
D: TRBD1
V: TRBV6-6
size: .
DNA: TGTGCCAGCAGCGTTTACAGGGGGCTTATCGGCTACACCTTC
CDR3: CASSVYRGLIGYTF

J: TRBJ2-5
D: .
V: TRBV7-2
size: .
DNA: TGTGCCAGCACCATAGGGGGGGGACAAGGGACCCAGTACTTC
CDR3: CASTIGGGQGTQYF

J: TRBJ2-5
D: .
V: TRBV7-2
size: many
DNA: TGTGCCAGCAGCCGAGATAGGGAGACCCAGTACTTC
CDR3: CASSRDRETQYF

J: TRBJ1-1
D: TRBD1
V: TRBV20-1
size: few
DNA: TGCAGTGCTAGAGCGGGACAGGCTAGCACTGAAGCTTTCTTT
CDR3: CSARAGQASTEAFF

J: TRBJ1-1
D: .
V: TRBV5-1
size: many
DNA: TGCGCCAGCAGCTTTGGTCCTGAAGCTTTCTTT
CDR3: CASSFGPEAFF

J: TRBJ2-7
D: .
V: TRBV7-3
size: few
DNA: TGTGCCAGCAGCCAGGGACCCAGATTGGCCGAGCAGTACTTC
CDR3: CASSQGPRLAEQYF

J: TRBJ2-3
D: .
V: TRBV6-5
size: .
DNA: TGTGCCAGCAGCGCCGAGTTATCGGATACGCAGTATTTT
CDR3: CASSAELSDTQYF

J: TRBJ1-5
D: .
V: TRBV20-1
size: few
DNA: TGCAGTGCTAGTTCAGGGGCGAATAATCAGCCCCAGCATTTT
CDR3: CSASSGANNQPQHF

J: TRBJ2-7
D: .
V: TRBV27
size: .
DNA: TGTGCCAGCCGCCAAAGTCGGTACGAGCAGTACTTC
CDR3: CASRQSRYEQYF

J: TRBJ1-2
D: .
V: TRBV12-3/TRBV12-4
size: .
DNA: TGTGCCAGCAGTCTCGATTTAAGTCCTCGGACTGGCTACACCTTC
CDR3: CASSLDLSPRTGYTF

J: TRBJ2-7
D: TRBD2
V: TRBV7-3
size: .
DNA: TGTGCCAGCAGCTTATGGGGGGGGGGATCCTACGAGCAGTACTTC
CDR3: CASSLWGGGSYEQYF

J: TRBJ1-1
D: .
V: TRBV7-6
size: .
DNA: TGTGCCAGCAGCTTAGAAGGGTTCACGAACACTGAAGCTTTCTTT
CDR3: CASSLEGFTNTEAFF

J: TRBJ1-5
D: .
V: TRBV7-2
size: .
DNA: TGTGCCAGCAGCGCCGTAGGGGGGGGGAGGCAGCCCCAGCATTTT
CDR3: CASSAVGGGRQPQHF

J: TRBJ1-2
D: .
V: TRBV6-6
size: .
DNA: TGTGCCAGCAGTTATACGGTTGCTGACTATGGCTACACCTTC
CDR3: CASSYTVADYGYTF

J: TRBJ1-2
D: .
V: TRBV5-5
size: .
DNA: TGTGCCAGCAGCTATGAGACAGGCCAGAACTATGGCTACACCTTC
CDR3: CASSYETGQNYGYTF

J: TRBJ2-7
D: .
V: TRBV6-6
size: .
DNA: TGTGCCGGCACCAACAATCTACTCTACGAGCAGTACTTC
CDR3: CAGTNNLLYEQYF

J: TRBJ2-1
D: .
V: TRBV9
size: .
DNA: TGTGCCAGCAGCGGAGGTGGGGGCCACTACAATGAGCAGTTCTTC
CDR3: CASSGGGGHYNEQFF

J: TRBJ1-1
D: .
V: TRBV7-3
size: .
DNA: TGTGCCAGCAGCTTTACCCTTATGACTGAAGCTTTCTTT
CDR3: CASSFTLMTEAFF

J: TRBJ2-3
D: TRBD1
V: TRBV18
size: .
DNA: TGTGCCAGCTCACCACCGGACAGGGCAACAGATACGCAGTATTTT
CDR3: CASSPPDRATDTQYF

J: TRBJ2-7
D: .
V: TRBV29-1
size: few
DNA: TGCAGCGTTGAAGCCCCAGCCGAGGGGGGGGGCGACGAGCAGTACTTC
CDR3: CSVEAPAEGGGDEQYF

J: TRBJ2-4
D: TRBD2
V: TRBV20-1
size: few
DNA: TGCAGTGCTAGCGAAAGGGGACTAGTCCTGAACATTCAGTACTTC
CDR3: CSASERGLVLNIQYF

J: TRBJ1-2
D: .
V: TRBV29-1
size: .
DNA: TGCAGCGTTGAAGGATTAGGAAGTCGCTATGGCTACACCTTC
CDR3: CSVEGLGSRYGYTF

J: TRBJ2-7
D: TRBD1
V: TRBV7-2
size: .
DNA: TGTGTCAGCAGCTTAGCAGGGGGACAGTACGAGCAGTACTTC
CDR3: CVSSLAGGQYEQYF

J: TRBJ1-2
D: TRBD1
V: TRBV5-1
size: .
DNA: TGCGCCAGCAGCCAATATACAGGGGATAGTAGCTATGGCTACACCTTC
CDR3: CASSQYTGDSSYGYTF

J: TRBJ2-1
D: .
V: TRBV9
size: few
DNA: TGTGCCAGCAGCGTATCGCTGGATGAGCAGTTCTTC
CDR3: CASSVSLDEQFF

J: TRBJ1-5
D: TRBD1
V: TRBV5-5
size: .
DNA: TGTGCCAGCAGCACCGGGACAGGGGTCTCCGTCAATCAGCCCCAGCATTTT
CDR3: CASSTGTGVSVNQPQHF

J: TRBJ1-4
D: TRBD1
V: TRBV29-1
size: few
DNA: TGCAGCGGTGTAAGACAGGGGGCGAGTGAAAAACTGTTTTTT
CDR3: CSGVRQGASEKLFF

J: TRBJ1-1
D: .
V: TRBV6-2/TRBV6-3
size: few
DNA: TGTGCCAGCAGTTACCCTCCGGGGAACACTGAAGCTTTCTTT
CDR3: CASSYPPGNTEAFF

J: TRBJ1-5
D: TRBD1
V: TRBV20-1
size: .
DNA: TGCAGTGCTAGCACACAGGGGTATAGCAATCAGCCCCAGCATTTT
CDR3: CSASTQGYSNQPQHF

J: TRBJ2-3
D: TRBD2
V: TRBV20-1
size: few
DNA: TGCAGTGCTACCTTTGGGACTAGCGGCACAGATACGCAGTATTTT
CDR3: CSATFGTSGTDTQYF

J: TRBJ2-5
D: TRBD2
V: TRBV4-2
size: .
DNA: TGTGCCAGCAGCCGCCGAGGACTAGCGGGGGGTAACCAAGAGACCCAGTACTTC
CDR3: CASSRRGLAGGNQETQYF

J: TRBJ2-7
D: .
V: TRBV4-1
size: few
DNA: TGCGCCAGCAGCCCGGTTACGATCGGCGAGCAGTACTTC
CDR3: CASSPVTIGEQYF

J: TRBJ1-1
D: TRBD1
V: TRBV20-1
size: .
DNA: TGCAGTGACGCGGGACAGGGAGACACTGAAGCTTTCTTT
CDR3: CSDAGQGDTEAFF

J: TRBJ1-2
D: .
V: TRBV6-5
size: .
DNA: TGTGCCAGCAGTTACTCGAGAGTTGCCGCTCCCTTCTATGGCTACACCTTC
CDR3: CASSYSRVAAPFYGYTF

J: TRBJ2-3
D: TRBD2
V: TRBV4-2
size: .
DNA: TGTGCCAGCAGCCAAGAGGGTAGGGTAGCGGGTGTTAGCACAGATACGCAGTATTTT
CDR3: CASSQEGRVAGVSTDTQYF

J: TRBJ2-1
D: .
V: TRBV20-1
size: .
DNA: TGCAGTGCTAGAGTCGGAGGAGGGGTAATCGGCAATGAGCAGTTCTTC
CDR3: CSARVGGGVIGNEQFF

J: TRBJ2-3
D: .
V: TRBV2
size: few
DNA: TGTGCCAGCAGTGAGGGAGGGGGCGAAGATACGCAGTATTTT
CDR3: CASSEGGGEDTQYF

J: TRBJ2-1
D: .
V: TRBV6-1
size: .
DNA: TGTGCCAGCAGAATAACAGGGGGGGGACAGTATGAGCAGTTCTTC
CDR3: CASRITGGGQYEQFF

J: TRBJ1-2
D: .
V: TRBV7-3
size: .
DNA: TGTGCCGGCAGCCCAGAGGGAGGAGTCGGCGGCTACACCTTC
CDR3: CAGSPEGGVGGYTF

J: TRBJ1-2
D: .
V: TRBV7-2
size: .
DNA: TGTGCCAGCAGCTTAGAACAGGGAAGGCCTGGCTACACCTTC
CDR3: CASSLEQGRPGYTF

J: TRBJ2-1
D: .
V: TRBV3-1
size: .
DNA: TGTGCCAGCAGCCGCTCTCTCTTGCGGGGATACAATGAGCAGTTCTTC
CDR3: CASSRSLLRGYNEQFF

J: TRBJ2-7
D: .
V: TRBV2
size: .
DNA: TGTGCCAGCACCCGTGACAGGTCCTACGAGCAGTACTTC
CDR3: CASTRDRSYEQYF

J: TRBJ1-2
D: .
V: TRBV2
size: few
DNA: TGTGCCAGCAGTGAAGCGCGGGGTAATAATGGCTACACCTTC
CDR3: CASSEARGNNGYTF

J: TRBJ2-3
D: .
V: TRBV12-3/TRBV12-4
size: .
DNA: TGTGCCAGCACTATGGGGGATACGCAGTATTTT
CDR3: CASTMGDTQYF

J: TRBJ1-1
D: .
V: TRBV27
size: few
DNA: TGTGCCAGCGGGACGAACACTGAAGCTTTCTTT
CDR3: CASGTNTEAFF

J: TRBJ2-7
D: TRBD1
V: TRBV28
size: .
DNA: TGTGCCAGCAGTTTGAACGGACAGGGGGAAGGTGCCCTCTACGAGCAGTACTTC
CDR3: CASSLNGQGEGALYEQYF

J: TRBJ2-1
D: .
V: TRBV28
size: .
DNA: TGTGCCAGCAGTTTGCGTCTCCCCAGCAATGAGCAGTTCTTC
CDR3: CASSLRLPSNEQFF

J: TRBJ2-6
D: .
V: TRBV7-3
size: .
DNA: .
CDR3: CASSFARGSGANVRTF

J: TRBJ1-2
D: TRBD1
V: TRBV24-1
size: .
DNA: TGTGCCACCAGTGACCTTGGACAGGGTAAAGGCTACACCTTC
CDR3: CATSDLGQGKGYTF

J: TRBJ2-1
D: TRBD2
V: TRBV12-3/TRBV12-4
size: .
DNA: TGTGCCAGCAGTTTCGCTCAAGCGGGGGGGTATGAGCAGTTCTTC
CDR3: CASSFAQAGGYEQFF

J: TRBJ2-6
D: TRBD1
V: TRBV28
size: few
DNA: TGTGCCAGCACCAAATACCCCGGGACAGGGAACTCTGGGGCCAACGTCCTGACTTTC
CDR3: CASTKYPGTGNSGANVLTF

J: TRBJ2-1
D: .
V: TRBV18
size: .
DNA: TGTGCCAGCTCAATCCTCCGGGACCTTAATGAGCAGTTCTTC
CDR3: CASSILRDLNEQFF